This T cell receptor beta chain was found in a study of T cell responses to AZD1222 COVID-19 vaccine. General study points: Two AZD1222 doses significantly raised spike-specific TCR breadth and depth over controls.

V was clipped by 4 bases and J by 0 bases; unmatched bases: 3. Germline values: CDR1 MDHEN, CDR2 SYDVKM. The CDR3 has 15 residues. Profiled with immunoSEQ multiplex PCR; TCRdb holds only in-frame clones, not every one. The sample lists around 100,000 clones; about 89% were seen once. Comments on this clone: The target antigen is unknown. Other DNA sequences of this sample code for an identical CDR3.

The sequence derives from an adult in good health. The input for sequencing was peripheral blood, taken on day 0 of AZD1222 vaccination. This rearrangement joins TRBV28 to TRBJ1-3, with 7 bases lining up with TRBD1. The CDR3, as DNA: TGTGCCAGCAGTTCCGGACAGGTCTCTGGAAACACCATATATTTT. Translated: CASSSGQVSGNTIYF.